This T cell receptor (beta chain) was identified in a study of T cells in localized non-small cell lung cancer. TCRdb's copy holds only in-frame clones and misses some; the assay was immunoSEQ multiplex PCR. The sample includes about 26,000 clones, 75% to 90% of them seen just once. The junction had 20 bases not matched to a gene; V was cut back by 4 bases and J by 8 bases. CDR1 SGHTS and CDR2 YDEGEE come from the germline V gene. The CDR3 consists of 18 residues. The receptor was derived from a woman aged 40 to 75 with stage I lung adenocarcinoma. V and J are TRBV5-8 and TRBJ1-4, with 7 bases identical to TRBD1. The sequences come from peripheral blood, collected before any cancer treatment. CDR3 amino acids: CASSPAGTAFSLREKLFF. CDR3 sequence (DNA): TGTGCCAGCAGCCCGGCCGGGACAGCGTTCTCACTCCGCGAAAAACTGTTTTTT.